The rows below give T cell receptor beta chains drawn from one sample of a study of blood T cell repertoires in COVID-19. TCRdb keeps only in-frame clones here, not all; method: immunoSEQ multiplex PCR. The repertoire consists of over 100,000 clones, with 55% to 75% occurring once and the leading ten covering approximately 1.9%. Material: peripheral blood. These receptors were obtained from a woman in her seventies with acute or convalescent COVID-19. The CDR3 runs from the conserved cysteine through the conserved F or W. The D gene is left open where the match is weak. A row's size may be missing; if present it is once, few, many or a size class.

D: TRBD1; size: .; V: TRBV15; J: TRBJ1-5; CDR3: CATSRDRQGAIQPQHF; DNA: TGTGCCACCAGCAGAGATCGGCAGGGGGCTATTCAGCCCCAGCATTTT
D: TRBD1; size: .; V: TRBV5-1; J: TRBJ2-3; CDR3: CASSRDSLPPDTQYF; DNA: TGCGCCAGCAGCCGGGACAGTCTTCCACCAGATACGCAGTATTTT
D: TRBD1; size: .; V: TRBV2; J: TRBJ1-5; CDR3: CASRSGTGDSNQPQHF; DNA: TGTGCCAGCAGGAGTGGGACAGGGGATAGCAATCAGCCCCAGCATTTT
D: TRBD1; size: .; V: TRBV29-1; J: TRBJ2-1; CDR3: CSVAAGTGFGEQFF; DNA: TGCAGCGTTGCCGCCGGGACAGGGTTCGGTGAGCAGTTCTTC
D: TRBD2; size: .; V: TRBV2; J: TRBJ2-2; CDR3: CASRLLAGGSSGELFF; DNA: TGTGCCAGCAGACTACTAGCGGGGGGGTCCTCCGGGGAGCTGTTTTTT
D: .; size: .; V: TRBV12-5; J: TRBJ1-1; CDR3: CASVTGGVNTEAFF; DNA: TGTGCTAGTGTTACTGGGGGGGTGAACACTGAAGCTTTCTTT
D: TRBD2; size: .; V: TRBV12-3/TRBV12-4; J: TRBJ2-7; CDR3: CASSERDRNEQYF; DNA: TGTGCCAGCAGTGAGCGGGACCGTAACGAGCAGTACTTC
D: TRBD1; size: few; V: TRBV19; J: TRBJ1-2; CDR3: CASTSRTGSHYGYTF; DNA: TGTGCCAGTACTTCAAGGACAGGGTCCCACTATGGCTACACCTTC
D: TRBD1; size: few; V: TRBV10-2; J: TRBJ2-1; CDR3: CASTTGGNEQFF; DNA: TGCGCCAGCACGACAGGGGGCAATGAGCAGTTCTTC
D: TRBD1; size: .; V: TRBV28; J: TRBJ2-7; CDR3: CASRQGAEYEQYF; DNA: TGTGCCAGCAGGCAGGGGGCGGAGTACGAGCAGTACTTC
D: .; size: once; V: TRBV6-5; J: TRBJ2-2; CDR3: CASSRLGLNTGELFF; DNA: TGTGCCAGCAGCCGCCTGGGGCTCAACACCGGGGAGCTGTTTTTT
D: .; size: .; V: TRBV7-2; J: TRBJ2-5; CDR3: CASSPIEAPQETQYF; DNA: TGTGCCAGCAGCCCGATAGAGGCCCCACAAGAGACCCAATACTTC
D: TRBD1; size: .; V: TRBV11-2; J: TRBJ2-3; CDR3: CASSLWAGGDTQYF; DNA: TGTGCCAGCAGCTTATGGGCAGGGGGAGATACGCAGTATTTT
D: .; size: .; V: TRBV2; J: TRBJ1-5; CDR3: CASSELRGAGSNQPQHF; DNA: TGTGCCAGCAGTGAGTTGCGGGGGGCGGGTAGCAATCAGCCCCAGCATTTT
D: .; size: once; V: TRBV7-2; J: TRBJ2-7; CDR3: CASSLLAYEQYF; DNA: TGTGCCAGCAGCTTACTAGCCTACGAGCAGTACTTC
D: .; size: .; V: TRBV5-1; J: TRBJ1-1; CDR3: CASSVKGGMNTEAFF; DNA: TGCGCCAGCAGCGTTAAAGGGGGTATGAACACTGAAGCTTTCTTT
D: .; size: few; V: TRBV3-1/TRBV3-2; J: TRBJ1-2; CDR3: CASSQQGNGGYTF; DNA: TGTGCCAGCAGCCAACAGGGAAATGGCGGCTACACCTTC
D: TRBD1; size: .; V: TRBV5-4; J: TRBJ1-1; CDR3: CASSGGTGWNTEAFF; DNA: TGTGCCAGCAGCGGGGGGACAGGGTGGAACACTGAAGCTTTCTTT
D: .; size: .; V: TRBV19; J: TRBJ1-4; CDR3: CASKGTLGFREKLFF; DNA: TGTGCCAGTAAGGGGACATTGGGATTCAGGGAAAAACTGTTTTTT
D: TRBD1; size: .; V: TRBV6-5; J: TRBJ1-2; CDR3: CASTRQGANYGYTF; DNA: TGTGCCAGCACCCGACAGGGTGCTAACTATGGCTACACCTTC
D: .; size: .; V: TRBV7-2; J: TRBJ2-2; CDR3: CASSLGPVAGNTGELFF; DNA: TGTGCCAGCAGCTTAGGTCCGGTGGCGGGGAACACCGGGGAGCTGTTTTTT
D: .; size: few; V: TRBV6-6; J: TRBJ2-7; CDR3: CASSFSRDSYEQYF; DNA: TGTGCCAGCAGTTTCTCCCGGGACTCCTACGAGCAGTACTTC
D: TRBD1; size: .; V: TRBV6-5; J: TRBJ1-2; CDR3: CASLPLDRGFYGYTF; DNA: TGTGCCAGCCTACCTCTAGACAGGGGCTTCTATGGCTACACCTTC
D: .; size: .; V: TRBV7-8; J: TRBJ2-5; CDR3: CASSLARVWMETQYF; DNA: TGTGCCAGCAGCTTAGCTCGGGTTTGGATGGAGACCCAGTACTTC
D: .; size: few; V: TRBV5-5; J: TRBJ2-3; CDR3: CASSYTGKRLDTQYF; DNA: TGTGCCAGCAGCTACACAGGAAAACGGTTGGATACGCAGTATTTT
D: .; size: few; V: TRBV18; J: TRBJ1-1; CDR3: CASSPREVSQSTEAFF; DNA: TGTGCCAGCTCACCACGAGAAGTAAGCCAAAGCACTGAAGCTTTCTTT
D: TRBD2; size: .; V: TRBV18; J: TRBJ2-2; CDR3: CASSPRSLAGGPTDTGELFF; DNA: TGTGCCAGCTCACCACGATCGTTAGCGGGAGGGCCAACGGACACCGGGGAGCTGTTTTTT
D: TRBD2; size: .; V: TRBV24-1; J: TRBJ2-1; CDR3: CATSLTGGPDEQFF; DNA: TGTGCCACCAGTTTAACGGGGGGGCCGGATGAGCAGTTCTTC
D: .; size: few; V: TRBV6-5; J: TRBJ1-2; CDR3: CASRLNRSKGYTF; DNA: TGTGCCAGCAGACTGAACAGGTCCAAGGGCTACACCTTC
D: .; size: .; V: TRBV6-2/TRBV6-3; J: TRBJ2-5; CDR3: CASSYGPLVRETQYF; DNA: TGTGCCAGCAGTTACGGCCCCCTAGTGCGAGAGACCCAGTACTTC
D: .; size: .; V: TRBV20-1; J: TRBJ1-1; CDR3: CSAAGITEAFF; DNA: TGCAGTGCTGCAGGGATCACTGAAGCTTTCTTT
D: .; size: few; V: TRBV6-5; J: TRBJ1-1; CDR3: CASGPGGALPAFF; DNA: TGTGCCAGCGGCCCGGGGGGGGCTTTACCGGCTTTCTTT
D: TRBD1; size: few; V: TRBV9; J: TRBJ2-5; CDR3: CASSGGPGQGQETQYF; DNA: TGTGCCAGCAGCGGAGGCCCTGGACAGGGGCAAGAGACCCAGTACTTC
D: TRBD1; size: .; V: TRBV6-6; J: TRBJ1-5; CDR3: CASSYPGQGSQPQHF; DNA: TGTGCCAGCAGTTACCCCGGACAGGGGTCGCAGCCCCAGCATTTT
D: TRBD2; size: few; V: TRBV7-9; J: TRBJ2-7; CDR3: CASRREGIHEQYF; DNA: TGTGCCAGCAGAAGGGAGGGCATCCACGAGCAGTACTTC